The entry that follows covers one T cell receptor (beta chain) sequence. No antigen is known for it. This entry is derived from a study of shared clonotypes between healthy human individuals. Study-wide findings and caveats: Across subsets, estimated richness was generally greater for naive than for memory populations. Rarefaction gave evidence that sorted-subset sequencing remained incomplete despite large depth.

Only in-frame clones appear in the TCRdb table, and some are missing; sequencing was by immunoSEQ multiplex PCR. The sample holds 1.5 million to 1.9 million clones, 95% to 99% seen once. V lost 6 bases and J 3 bases, leaving 14 bases between the germline ends. CDR3 length: 15 amino acids. Germline CDR1 reads KGHSH; CDR2 reads LQKENI. The sample taken for sequencing was naive CD4+ T cells sorted from blood. Regarding subset: CD45RA+ positively selected. The sequence was obtained from a man aged 30 to 39 in good health. The rearrangement links TRBV18 to TRBJ2-2; D not certain. Written as DNA, the CDR3 is TGTGCCAGCTCGCCCTCTCGCGTCTACACCGGGGAGCTGTTTTTT. Protein product: CASSPSRVYTGELFF.